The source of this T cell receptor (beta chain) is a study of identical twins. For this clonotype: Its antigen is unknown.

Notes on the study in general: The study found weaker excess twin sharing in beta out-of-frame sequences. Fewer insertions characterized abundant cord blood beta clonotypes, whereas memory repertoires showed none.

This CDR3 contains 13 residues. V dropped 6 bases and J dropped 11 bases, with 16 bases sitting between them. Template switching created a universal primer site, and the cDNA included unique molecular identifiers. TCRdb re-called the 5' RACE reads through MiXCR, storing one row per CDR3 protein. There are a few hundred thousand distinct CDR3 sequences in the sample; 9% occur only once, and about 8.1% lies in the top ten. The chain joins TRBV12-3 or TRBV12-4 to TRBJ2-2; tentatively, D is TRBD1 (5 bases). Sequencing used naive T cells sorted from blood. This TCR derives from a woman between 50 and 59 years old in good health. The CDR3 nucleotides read TGTGCCAGCAGCCCAGGGATCACCGTTGAGCTGTTTTTT. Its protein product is CASSPGITVELFF.